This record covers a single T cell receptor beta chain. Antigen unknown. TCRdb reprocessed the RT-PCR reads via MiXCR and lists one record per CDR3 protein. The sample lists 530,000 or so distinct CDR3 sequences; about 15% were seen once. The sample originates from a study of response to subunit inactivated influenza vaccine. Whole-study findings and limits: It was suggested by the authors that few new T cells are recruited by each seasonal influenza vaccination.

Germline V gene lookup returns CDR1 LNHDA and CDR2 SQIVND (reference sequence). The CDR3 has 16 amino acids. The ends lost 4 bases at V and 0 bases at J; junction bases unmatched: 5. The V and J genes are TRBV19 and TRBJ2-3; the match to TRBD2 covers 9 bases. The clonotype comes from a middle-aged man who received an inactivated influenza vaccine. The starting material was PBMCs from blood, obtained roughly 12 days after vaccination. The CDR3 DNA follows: TGTGCCAGTAGTACAACGGCGGGAGGGAGCACAGATACGCAGTATTTT. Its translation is CASSTTAGGSTDTQYF.